Shown below are 8 T cell receptor beta chains from a single sample sequenced in a study of cytomegalovirus exposure and HLA in healthy donors. The study ran its PCR with 60 Vbeta and 13 Jbeta primers. Profiled with immunoSEQ multiplex PCR; TCRdb holds only in-frame clones, not every one. This sample has roughly 160,000 clones, with around 80% found just once. Sequenced: PBMCs. The receptors were sampled from a woman aged 45 to 65 in good health and CMV-seropositive.

The rearrangement joins TRBV28 to TRBJ2-1; 10 bases align to TRBD2. J gave up 5 bases and V 4 bases, and 11 bases lay outside the gene matches. The CDR3 loop spans 17 amino acids. Germline V gene sequence: CDR1 MDHEN, CDR2 SYDVKM. Here the CDR3 reads CASSWSQREGSDNEQFF. The CDR3 DNA is TGTGCCAGCAGTTGGTCCCAGCGGGAGGGCTCGGACAATGAGCAGTTCTTC. Using reference TRBV28 and TRBJ2-1 for the parts outside the CDR3, the full variable domain is DVKVTQSSRYLVKRTGEKVFLECVQDMDHENMFWYRQDPGLGLRLIYFSYDVKMKEKGDIPEGYSVSREKKERFSLILESASTNQTSMYLCASSWSQREGSDNEQFFGPGTRLTVL.

The chain recombines TRBV5-1 with TRBJ1-2, with D possibly matching TRBD1 (6 bases). CDR1 and CDR2 from the germline V gene are SGHRS and YFSETQ. The CDR3 extends over 13 amino acids. Trimming removed 3 bases at V and 10 bases at J, with 16 bases between. The CDR3 DNA reads as TGCGCCAGCAGCTATGGAGGACAGAGGATCTACACCTTC. Protein sequence: CASSYGGQRIYTF. Based on the CDR3 plus reference TRBV5-1 and TRBJ1-2, the full variable domain is KAGVTQTPRYLIKTRGQQVTLSCSPISGHRSVSWYQQTPGQGLQFLFEYFSETQRNKGNFPGRFSGRQFSNSRSEMNVSTLELGDSALYLCASSYGGQRIYTFGSGTRLTVV.

A word on this clone: Germline is not matched at one junction end, which may reflect a read error. The J gene is TRBJ2-2, the V gene TRBV7-7, with a weak D call TRBD2 (5 bases). Germline CDR1 is SSHAT and CDR2 is FNYEAQ (reference sequence). The CDR3 spans 13 residues. The DNA for the CDR3 is TGTGCTAGCAGCTTAATGGCGGGCGGGGAGCTGTTTTTT. This encodes CASSLMAGGELFF.

This clone appeared a few times. This chain connects TRBV5-6 to TRBJ1-2, with a tentative D call TRBD1 (5 bases). From germline, CDR1 is SGHDT and CDR2 YYEEEE. V lost 5 bases, J lost 8 bases, and 28 bases lay in between. The CDR3 spans 17 residues. The CDR3 reads CASRALIISGGSGGYTF. The CDR3 region has the DNA TGTGCCAGCAGAGCTTTAATTATTTCGGGGGGAAGCGGCGGCTACACCTTC.

The genes are TRBV7-2 and TRBJ2-5; TRBD1 aligns across 8 bases. From germline, CDR1 is SGHTA and CDR2 FQGNSA. Losses at the gene ends were 0 bases for V and 3 bases for J; bases not matched to a gene: 3. This CDR3 contains 15 residues. The CDR3 nucleotides read TGTGCCAGCAGCTTAGCGGGGACAGGCGAAGAGACCCAGTACTTC. Amino acids: CASSLAGTGEETQYF.

This rearrangement joins TRBV10-2 to TRBJ2-5; TRBD1 matches 9 bases. The DNA end is more similar to TRBJ2-7, so the J call may be wrong. Germline V gives CDR1 WSHSY, CDR2 SAAADI. The CDR3 extends over 16 amino acids. For the CDR3, the DNA is TGCGCCAGCAGTGAGTCGTTAAGGACAGGGGCCTACGAGCAGTACTTC. Protein sequence: CASSESLRTGAYEQYF.

This clone appeared a single time. The rearrangement joins TRBV5-1 to TRBJ1-6, with 7 positions matching TRBD1. Germline-derived CDR1 and CDR2 are SGHRS and YFSETQ. This CDR3 has 17 amino acids. V lost 2 bases to trimming and J lost 7 bases; unmatched junction nucleotides: 12. The CDR3 loop is CASSFIAQGTENSPLHF. DNA for the CDR3: TGCGCCAGCAGCTTCATCGCCCAGGGGACAGAAAATTCACCCCTCCACTTT.

The gene calls are TRBV7-9 and TRBJ1-5; weak D call: TRBD1 (6 bases). Looked up from germline, CDR1 is SEHNR and CDR2 is FQNEAQ (reference sequence). The CDR3 covers 17 residues. Trimming removed 3 bases at V and 0 bases at J, with 15 bases between. The DNA for the CDR3 is TGTGCCAGCAGCTTCGAGGGGGATTGGGGTAGCAATCAGCCCCAGCATTTT. It is translated as CASSFEGDWGSNQPQHF.